The subject of this entry is one T cell receptor beta chain. Its antigen remains unknown. From germline, CDR1 is MNHEY and CDR2 SVGAGI. This CDR3 is built from 14 residues. Trimming took 7 bases from V and 8 from J, leaving 17 bases between them. The data were obtained in a study of radiation and T cells in renal cell carcinoma. Time point defined: blood 4 weeks post-SBRT, at nephrectomy. Treatment given: 15 Gy SBRT to primary tumor, nephrectomy 4 weeks later. Nephrectomy followed 15 Gy stereotactic body radiation by 4 weeks. The tumor was a clear cell renal cell carcinoma. Study findings and constraints: Top tumor clonotypes rose in blood 2 weeks post-radiation, then contracted.

Clones were read by immunoSEQ multiplex PCR, and TCRdb kept only the in-frame ones, dropping some. The table records about 150,000 clones, less than 90% of them present only once. The V and J genes are TRBV6-5 and TRBJ1-4, with TRBD1 as a possible D gene (5 bases). This TCR was recovered from a woman in her forties or fifties with renal cell carcinoma. The material sequenced was blood, taken from a patient whose treatment included radiotherapy and nephrectomy. In DNA form, the CDR3 reads TGTGCCAGCAAACGGGGGTCCGGAGAGGAAAAACTGTTTTTT. As protein: CASKRGSGEEKLFF.